Reported below is one T cell receptor (beta chain). This clonotype came up many times. Its antigen is not yet known. No much larger clonotype is one base removed from it; base qualities were not supplied. The data derive from a study of T cells in Graves' hyperthyroidism and ophthalmopathy (dated by TCRdb to about 2019). Study-wide context: Peripheral blood samples were taken at the time of initial diagnosis, prior to any treatment. The paper describes TCR Vbeta CDR3 sequencing of 135 peripheral blood samples, made up of roughly 40 ophthalmopathy patients, around 78 hyperthyroidism patients and 17 progressor patients. Once sampling was done, hyperthyroidism patients were given methimazole at a starting dose of 30 mg daily, whereas ophthalmopathy patients were given high-dose intravenous methylprednisolone. For training and testing, the 110 or so patients in the discovery cohort were randomly divided in a 7:3 ratio. In six Graves' hyperthyroidism patients, the study also compared T-cell repertoires from thyroid tissue with T-cell repertoires from blood. Prospective prediction of ophthalmopathy was tested in an independent validation cohort of some 20 hyperthyroidism patients and 17 patients who later progressed to ophthalmopathy. To identify distinguishing TCR V-J signatures, a discovery cohort of about a hundred patients was used, comprising under 45 with Graves' ophthalmopathy and some 60 with stable Graves' hyperthyroidism. Overall results and qualifications from the work: Most expanded thyroid clonotypes (frequency above 0.001) were also found in blood, which suggests that blood repertoires may mirror thyroid immune responses. No statistical method was used to fix the sample size in advance, and group allocation was not hidden from the investigators. During validation, the model predicted progression to ophthalmopathy a median of approximately 7 months ahead of onset, with roughly 65% sensitivity and around 73% specificity. Ophthalmopathy was separated from stable hyperthyroidism by a 13 V-J signature model, with about 86% sensitivity and roughly 84% specificity obtained in cross-validation and 80%/75% obtained in testing.

Hyperthyroidism patients were aged 18 to 65 years and newly diagnosed, with disease duration of less than 2 months. Exclusion was applied to patients with uncontrolled infections, other autoimmune diseases, pregnancy or lactation. Diagnoses were established on the basis of clinical symptoms, serum thyroxine and TRAb, thyroid ultrasound, and orbital computed tomography. Blood from progressor patients was drawn when they were first diagnosed with hyperthyroidism, before any ophthalmopathy symptoms appeared. PBMCs were isolated from approximately 10 ml of fresh peripheral blood by Ficoll-Paque density gradient centrifugation. Progressor patients were initially diagnosed with Graves' hyperthyroidism and developed ophthalmopathy during follow-up. Total RNA was extracted using Trizol reagent, and RNA quality was assessed on an Agilent 2100 Bioanalyzer. Spanning cysteine to phenylalanine, the CDR3 consists of 16 amino acids. The sequence is cut down to CDR3 DNA, 48 bases in frame from base 1. The germline V gene supplies CDR1 SGHAT and CDR2 FQNNGV. Compared with germline, V lacks 5 bases and J lacks 0 bases; bases without a gene match: 7.

Amplification of TCR beta CDR3 regions was carried out from RNA transcripts. For the first round of RT-PCR on the TCR CDR3, the HTBI primer set was used together with the Qiagen OneStep RT-PCR kit. A second multiplex PCR round built the libraries, followed by size selection and purification. Paired-end sequencing of the libraries was performed with 100 bp reads on an Illumina HiSeq2000. As for the authors' bioinformatics: SOAPnuke was used to process the raw data, removing reads that contained adapters or uncalled bases, had a mean Phred below 15, or lacked an exact match to the constant primer or identifier. COPE v1.2.5 was used to merge high-quality paired reads, and clonotypes were defined as unique nucleotide sequences. MiTCR v1.1 was used to align clonotypes to the IMGT TRBV, TRBD and TRBJ reference segments. The analysis included only V-J combinations with a frequency above 0.0001, which together covered 99% to 99.2% of the repertoires. The TCS score was defined as the ratio of F50 (clonal expansion) to E x V (chaos), calculated using BLOSUM62-based TCRdist between CDR3 peptides within each V-J. Welch's t-statistics and random forest reduced fewer than 550 V-J features to 13, which were used in a naive Bayes classifier (R e1071). TCRdb ran its own pipeline on the public reads, namely fastp trimming at Q25 and MiXCR clone calling, and kept in-frame beta chains. Duplicate CDR3 protein sequences are folded into a single record with the most common DNA and genes. TCRdb, not the original authors, processed these V and J calls. The sample yields about 250,000 distinct CDR3 sequences; nearly 15% were counted once. The ten most abundant clones make up roughly 31% of the sample.

The sequence is built from TRBV11-2 and TRBJ1-3, with TRBD1 matching 7 junction bases. The sequence was collected from a woman aged 50 to 60 with Graves' hyperthyroidism that later progressed to Graves' ophthalmopathy. Sample: blood. The CDR3 in this case is CASSPRTGSSGNTIYF. Read as DNA, the sequence is TGTGCCAGCAGCCCCCGGACAGGTAGCTCTGGAAACACCATATATTTT.